The rows below give T cell receptor beta chains drawn from one sample of a study of T cell responses to AZD1222 COVID-19 vaccine. Libraries were prepared by immunoSEQ multiplex PCR; TCRdb keeps only in-frame clonotypes and omits some of them. Here the sample spans around 190,000 clones, about nine tenths being singletons. Sequencing was performed on peripheral blood, taken 28 days after the second AZD1222 dose. Source of these receptors: an adult who received the AZD1222 COVID-19 vaccine. Each CDR3 is given with its conserved first and last residue. A D gene is named only where the DNA matches it firmly. Part of the rows lack a size; the others show once, few, many or a class for expanded clones.

j_call v_call clone_size d_call cdr3_aa cdr3_nt
TRBJ2-1 TRBV6-5 - TRBD1 CASSRTGDSYNEQFF TGTGCCAGCAGCCGTACAGGGGACTCCTACAATGAGCAGTTCTTC
TRBJ1-1 TRBV5-1 - - CASSLTLNTEAFF TGCGCCAGCAGCTTGACCCTGAACACTGAAGCTTTCTTT
TRBJ1-2 TRBV4-2 - TRBD1 CASSQDFRQGGGYTF TGTGCCAGCAGCCAAGATTTTAGACAGGGAGGAGGCTACACCTTC
TRBJ1-5 TRBV6-1 - - CASSEYNQPQHF TGTGCCAGCAGTGAATACAATCAGCCCCAGCATTTT
TRBJ2-1 TRBV5-1 - - CASSWGTIGTTEQFF TGCGCCAGCAGCTGGGGGACAATCGGGACTACTGAGCAGTTCTTC
TRBJ1-6 TRBV6-5 once - CASSPTSSYNSPLHF TGTGCCAGCAGTCCCACAAGCTCCTATAATTCACCCCTCCACTTT
TRBJ2-1 TRBV5-1 - TRBD2 CASSLGQTSGRKEQFF TGCGCCAGCAGCTTGGGGCAGACTAGCGGGAGGAAAGAGCAGTTCTTC
TRBJ2-5 TRBV7-2 - TRBD2 CASSTTSGGGLETQYF TGTGCCAGCAGCACGACTAGCGGGGGGGGCTTAGAGACCCAGTACTTC
TRBJ1-1 TRBV7-8 - - CASSLELPQNTEAFF TGTGCCAGCAGCTTAGAATTACCTCAGAACACTGAAGCTTTCTTT
TRBJ1-6 TRBV6-5 - - CASSYSRASNSPLHF TGTGCCAGCAGTTACTCACGGGCCAGTAATTCACCCCTCCACTTT
TRBJ1-2 TRBV29-1 - - CSVPRGRALGYTF TGCAGCGTTCCTCGCGGCAGGGCCCTTGGCTACACCTTC
TRBJ2-7 TRBV5-8 once TRBD2 CASSLELAAPEQYF TGTGCCAGCAGCTTAGAACTAGCGGCCCCAGAGCAGTACTTC
TRBJ1-4 TRBV2 - TRBD1 CAINRDRGDEKLFF TGTGCCATCAACCGGGACAGGGGAGATGAAAAACTGTTTTTT
TRBJ1-3 TRBV14 - - CASSHWRNTIYF TGTGCCAGCAGCCATTGGAGAAACACCATATATTTT
TRBJ1-4 TRBV7-9 - TRBD1 CASSLGGQGAFEKLFF TGTGCCAGCAGCTTAGGGGGACAGGGGGCATTTGAAAAACTGTTTTTT
TRBJ2-7 TRBV6-2/TRBV6-3 - TRBD2 CASSPAGLVAGVSYEQYF TGTGCCAGCAGTCCCGCGGGGTTGGTAGCGGGAGTCTCCTACGAGCAGTACTTC